This T cell receptor beta chain was captured by sequencing in a study of T cell responses to AZD1222 COVID-19 vaccine. Study findings and constraints: Only a handful of people who got AZD1222 tested seropositive at baseline. Donor demographics were predominantly white British with a female majority; clonal diversity may be underestimated.

The data were produced by immunoSEQ multiplex PCR, yet TCRdb's version contains in-frame clones alone and is incomplete. Here the sample spans tens of thousands of clones, roughly 90% being singletons. Comments on this clone: The target antigen is unknown.

The germline V gene has CDR1 SGHTA and CDR2 FQGNSA. The length of the CDR3 is 13 residues. V dropped 7 bases and J dropped 7 bases, with 16 bases sitting between them. Material: peripheral blood, obtained on day 0 of AZD1222 vaccination. This sequence was found in an adult in good health. The chain is built from TRBV7-2 and TRBJ1-2, with a weak D call TRBD1 (5 bases). The CDR3, as DNA: TGTGCCAGCACCAGGGACGGTGAGCGTGGCTACACCTTC. This translates into CASTRDGERGYTF.